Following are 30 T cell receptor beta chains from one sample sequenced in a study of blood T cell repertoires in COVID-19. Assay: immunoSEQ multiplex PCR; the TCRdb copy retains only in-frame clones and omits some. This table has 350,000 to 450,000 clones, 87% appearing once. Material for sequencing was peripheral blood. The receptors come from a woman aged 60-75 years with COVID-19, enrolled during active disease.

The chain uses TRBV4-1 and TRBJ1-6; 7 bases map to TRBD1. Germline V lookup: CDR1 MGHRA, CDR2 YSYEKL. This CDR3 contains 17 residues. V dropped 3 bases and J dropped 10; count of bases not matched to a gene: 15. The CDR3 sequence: CASSQQSAQGGRSPLHF. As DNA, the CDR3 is TGCGCCAGCAGCCAGCAGAGTGCTCAGGGGGGTAGATCACCCCTCCACTTT.

The CDR3 coding sequence is TGTGCCAGTAGTAACCGGGACAGACTTAACTATGGCTACACCTTC. It codes for CASSNRDRLNYGYTF. This chain links TRBV19 with TRBJ1-2; 7 bases match TRBD1. V gave up 4 bases and J gave up 1 base; unmatched junction bases: 6. This CDR3 has 15 amino acids. CDR1 is LNHDA and CDR2 is SQIVND in the germline V gene (reference sequence).

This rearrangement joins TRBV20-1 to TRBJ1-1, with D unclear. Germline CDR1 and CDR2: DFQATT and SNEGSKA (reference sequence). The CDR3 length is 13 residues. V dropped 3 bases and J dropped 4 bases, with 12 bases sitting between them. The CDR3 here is CSASSSGGTEAFF. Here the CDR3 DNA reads TGCAGTGCTAGTTCTTCAGGAGGCACTGAAGCTTTCTTT.

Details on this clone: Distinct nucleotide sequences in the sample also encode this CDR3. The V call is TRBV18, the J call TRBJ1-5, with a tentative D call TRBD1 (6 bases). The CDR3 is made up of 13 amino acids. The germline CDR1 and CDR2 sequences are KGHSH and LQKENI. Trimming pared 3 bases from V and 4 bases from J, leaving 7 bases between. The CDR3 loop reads CASSPTGNQPQHF. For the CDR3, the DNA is TGTGCCAGCTCACCTACAGGGAATCAGCCCCAGCATTTT.

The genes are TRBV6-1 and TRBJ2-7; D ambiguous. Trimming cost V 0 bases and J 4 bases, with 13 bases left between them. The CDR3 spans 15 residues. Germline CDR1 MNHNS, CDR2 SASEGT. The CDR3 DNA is TGTGCCAGCAGTGAAGCGCTTGAGGCAGTATACGAGCAGTACTTC. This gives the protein CASSEALEAVYEQYF.

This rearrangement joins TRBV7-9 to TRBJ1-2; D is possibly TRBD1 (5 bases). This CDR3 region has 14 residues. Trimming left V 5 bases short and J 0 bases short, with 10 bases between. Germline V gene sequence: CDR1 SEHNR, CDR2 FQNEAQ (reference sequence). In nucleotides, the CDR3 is TGTGCCAGCAGCCTAGGGACTACTAACTATGGCTACACCTTC. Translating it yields CASSLGTTNYGYTF.

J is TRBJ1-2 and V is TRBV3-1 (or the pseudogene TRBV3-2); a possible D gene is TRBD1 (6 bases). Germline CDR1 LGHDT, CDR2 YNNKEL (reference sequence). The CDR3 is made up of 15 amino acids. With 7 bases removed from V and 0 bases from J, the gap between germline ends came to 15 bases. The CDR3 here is CASNLNGGPNYGYTF. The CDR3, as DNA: TGTGCCAGCAACCTTAACGGGGGGCCTAACTATGGCTACACCTTC.

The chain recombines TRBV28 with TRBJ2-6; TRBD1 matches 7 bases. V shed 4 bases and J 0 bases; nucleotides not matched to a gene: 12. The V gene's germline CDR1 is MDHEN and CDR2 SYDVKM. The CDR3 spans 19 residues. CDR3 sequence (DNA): TGTGCCAGCAGTTCTACAGGGGCCGCAGCCCTCTCTGGGGCCAACGTCCTGACTTTC. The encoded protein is CASSSTGAAALSGANVLTF.

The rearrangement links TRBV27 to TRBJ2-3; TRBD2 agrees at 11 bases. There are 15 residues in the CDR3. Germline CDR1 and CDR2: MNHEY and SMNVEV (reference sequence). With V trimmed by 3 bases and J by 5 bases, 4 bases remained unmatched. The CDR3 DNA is TGTGCCAGCAGTTTGGCACTAGCGGGGGTAGATACGCAGTATTTT. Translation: CASSLALAGVDTQYF.

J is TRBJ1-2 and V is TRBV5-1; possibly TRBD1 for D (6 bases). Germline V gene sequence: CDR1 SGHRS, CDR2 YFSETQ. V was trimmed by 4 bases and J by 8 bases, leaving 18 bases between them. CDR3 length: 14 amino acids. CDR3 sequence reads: CASSPQTGGGGYTF. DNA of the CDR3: TGCGCCAGCAGCCCCCAGACAGGCGGCGGCGGCTACACCTTC.

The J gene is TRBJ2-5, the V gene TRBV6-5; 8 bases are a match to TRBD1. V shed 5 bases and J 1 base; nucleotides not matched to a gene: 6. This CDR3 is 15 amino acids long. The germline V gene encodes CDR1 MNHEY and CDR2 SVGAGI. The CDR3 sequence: CASSRDRPSQETQYF. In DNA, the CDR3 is TGTGCCAGCAGTAGGGACAGGCCCTCCCAAGAGACCCAGTACTTC.

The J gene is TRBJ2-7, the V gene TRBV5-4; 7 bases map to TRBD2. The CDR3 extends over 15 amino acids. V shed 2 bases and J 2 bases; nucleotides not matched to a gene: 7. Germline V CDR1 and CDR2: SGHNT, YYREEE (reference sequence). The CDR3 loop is CASSFRSGTTYEQYF. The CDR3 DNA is TGTGCCAGCAGCTTCCGAAGCGGGACCACCTACGAGCAGTACTTC.

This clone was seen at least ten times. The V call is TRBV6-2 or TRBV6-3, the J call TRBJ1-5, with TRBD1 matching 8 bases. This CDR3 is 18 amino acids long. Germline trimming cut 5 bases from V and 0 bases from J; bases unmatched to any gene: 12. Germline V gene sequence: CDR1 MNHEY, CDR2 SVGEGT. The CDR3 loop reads CASSNGQGIADSNQPQHF. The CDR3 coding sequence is TGTGCCAGCAGTAACGGACAGGGCATCGCCGATAGCAATCAGCCCCAGCATTTT.

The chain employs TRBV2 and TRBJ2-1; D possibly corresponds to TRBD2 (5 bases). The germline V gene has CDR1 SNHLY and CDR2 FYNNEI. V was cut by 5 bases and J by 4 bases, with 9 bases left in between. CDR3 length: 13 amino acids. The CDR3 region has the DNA TGTGCCAGCAGTTGGACTCCGTACAATGAGCAGTTCTTC. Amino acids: CASSWTPYNEQFF.

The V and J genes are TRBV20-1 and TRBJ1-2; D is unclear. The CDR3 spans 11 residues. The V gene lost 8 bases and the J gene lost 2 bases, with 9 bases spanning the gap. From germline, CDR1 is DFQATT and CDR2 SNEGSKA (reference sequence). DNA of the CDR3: TGCAGTTGTACAGACAACTATGGCTACACCTTC. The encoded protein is CSCTDNYGYTF.

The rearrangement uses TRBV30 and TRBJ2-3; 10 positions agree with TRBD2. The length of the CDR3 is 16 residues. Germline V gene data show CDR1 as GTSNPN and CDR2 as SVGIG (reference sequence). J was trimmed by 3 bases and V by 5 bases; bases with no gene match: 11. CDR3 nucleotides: TGTGCCTGGTCGATAGCGGGGGGCCCAGGGACAGATACGCAGTATTTT. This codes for CAWSIAGGPGTDTQYF.

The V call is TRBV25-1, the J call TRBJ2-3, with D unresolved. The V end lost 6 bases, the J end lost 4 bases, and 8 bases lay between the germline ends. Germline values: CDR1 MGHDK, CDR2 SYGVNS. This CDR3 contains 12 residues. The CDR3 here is CASSTPPDTQYF. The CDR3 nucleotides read TGTGCCAGCAGCACACCGCCAGATACGCAGTATTTT. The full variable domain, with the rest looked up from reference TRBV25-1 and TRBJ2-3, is EADIYQTPRYLVIGTGKKITLECSQTMGHDKMYWYQQDPGMELHLIHYSYGVNSTEKGDLSSESTVSRIRTEHFPLTLESARPSHTSQYLCASSTPPDTQYFGPGTRLTVL.

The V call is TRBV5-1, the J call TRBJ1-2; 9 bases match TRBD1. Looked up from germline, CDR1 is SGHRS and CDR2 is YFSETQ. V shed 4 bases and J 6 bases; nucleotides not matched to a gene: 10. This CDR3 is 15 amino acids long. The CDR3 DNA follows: TGCGCCAGCAGCCCGAACAGGGGGCGAGGCGATGGCTACACCTTC. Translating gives CASSPNRGRGDGYTF.

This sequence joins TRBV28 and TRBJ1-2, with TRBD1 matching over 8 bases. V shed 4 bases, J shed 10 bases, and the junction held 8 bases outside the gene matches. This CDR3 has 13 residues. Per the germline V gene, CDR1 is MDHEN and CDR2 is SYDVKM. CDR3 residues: CASSYPMTGAYTF. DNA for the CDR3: TGTGCCAGCAGTTACCCGATGACAGGGGCCTACACCTTC.

The CDR3 DNA reads as TGTGCCAGCAGAACCGGCGGGGTATACGACGAGCAGTACTTC. Translated: CASRTGGVYDEQYF. V usage is TRBV2 and J usage is TRBJ2-7; a possible D gene is TRBD2 (6 bases). Trimming pared 6 bases from V and 5 bases from J, leaving 17 bases between. From germline, CDR1 is SNHLY and CDR2 FYNNEI. The CDR3 has 14 residues.

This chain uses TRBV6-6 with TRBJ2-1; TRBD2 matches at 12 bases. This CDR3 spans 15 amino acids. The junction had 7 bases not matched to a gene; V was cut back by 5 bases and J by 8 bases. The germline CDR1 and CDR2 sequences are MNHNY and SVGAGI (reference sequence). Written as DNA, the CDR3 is TGTGCCAGCAGTAATCTAGCGGGGGGGCTTTATGAGCAGTTCTTC. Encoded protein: CASSNLAGGLYEQFF.

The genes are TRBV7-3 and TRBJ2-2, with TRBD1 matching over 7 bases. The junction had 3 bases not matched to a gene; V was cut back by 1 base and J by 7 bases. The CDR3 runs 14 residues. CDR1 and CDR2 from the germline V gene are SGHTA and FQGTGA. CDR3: CASSLNRQGGELFF. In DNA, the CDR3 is TGTGCCAGCAGCTTAAATAGACAGGGCGGGGAGCTGTTTTTT.

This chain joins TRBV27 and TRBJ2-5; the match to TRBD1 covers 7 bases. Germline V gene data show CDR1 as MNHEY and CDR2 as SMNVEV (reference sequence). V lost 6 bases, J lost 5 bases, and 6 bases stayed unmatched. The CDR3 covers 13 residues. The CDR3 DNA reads TGTGCCAGCAGCCACAGGGGCCAGGAGACCCAGTACTTC. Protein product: CASSHRGQETQYF.

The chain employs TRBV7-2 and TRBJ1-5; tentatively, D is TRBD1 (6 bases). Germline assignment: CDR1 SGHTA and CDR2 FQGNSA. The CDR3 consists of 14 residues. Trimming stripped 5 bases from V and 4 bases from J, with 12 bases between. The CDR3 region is CASSTGHSNQPQHF. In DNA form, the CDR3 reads TGTGCCAGCAGCACGGGACATTCGAATCAGCCCCAGCATTTT.

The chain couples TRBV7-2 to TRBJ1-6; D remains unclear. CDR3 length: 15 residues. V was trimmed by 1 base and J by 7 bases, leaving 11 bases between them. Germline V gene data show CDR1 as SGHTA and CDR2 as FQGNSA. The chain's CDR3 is CASSLDSTNNSPLHF. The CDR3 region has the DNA TGTGCCAGCAGCTTAGACTCCACGAACAATTCACCCCTCCACTTT.

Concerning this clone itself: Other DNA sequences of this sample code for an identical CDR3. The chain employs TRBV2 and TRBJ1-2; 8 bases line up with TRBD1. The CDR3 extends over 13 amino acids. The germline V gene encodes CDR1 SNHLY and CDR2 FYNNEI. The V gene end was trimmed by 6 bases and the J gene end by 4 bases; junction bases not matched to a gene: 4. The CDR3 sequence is CASSGQGPYGYTF. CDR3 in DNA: TGTGCCAGCAGCGGACAGGGACCCTATGGCTACACCTTC.

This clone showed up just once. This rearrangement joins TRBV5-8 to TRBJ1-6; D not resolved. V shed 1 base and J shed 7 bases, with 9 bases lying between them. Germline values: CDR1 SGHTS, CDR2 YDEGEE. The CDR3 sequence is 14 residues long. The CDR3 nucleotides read TGTGCCAGCAGCTTGAGACGGGGAAATTCACCCCTCCACTTT. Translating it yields CASSLRRGNSPLHF.

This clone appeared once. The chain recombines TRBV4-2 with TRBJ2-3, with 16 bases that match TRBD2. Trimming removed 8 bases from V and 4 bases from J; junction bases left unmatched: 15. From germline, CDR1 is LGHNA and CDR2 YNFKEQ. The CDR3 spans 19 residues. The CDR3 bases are TGTGCCAGCGGACCGACCCCCGGGACTAGCGGGGGGGTGGCAGATACGCAGTATTTT. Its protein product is CASGPTPGTSGGVADTQYF.

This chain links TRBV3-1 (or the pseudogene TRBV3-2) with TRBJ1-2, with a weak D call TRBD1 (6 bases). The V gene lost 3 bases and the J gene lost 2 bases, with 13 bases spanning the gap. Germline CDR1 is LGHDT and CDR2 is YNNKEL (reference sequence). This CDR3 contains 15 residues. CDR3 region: CASSHLGTTNYGYTF. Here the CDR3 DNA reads TGTGCCAGCAGCCATTTGGGGACAACGAACTATGGCTACACCTTC.

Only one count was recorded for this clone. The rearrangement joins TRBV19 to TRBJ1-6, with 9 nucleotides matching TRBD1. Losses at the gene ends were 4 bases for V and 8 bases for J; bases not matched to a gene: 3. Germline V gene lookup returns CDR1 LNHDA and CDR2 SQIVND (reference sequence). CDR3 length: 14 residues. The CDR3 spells CASSTTGGYSPLHF. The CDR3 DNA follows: TGTGCCAGTAGTACGACAGGGGGGTATTCACCCCTCCACTTT.